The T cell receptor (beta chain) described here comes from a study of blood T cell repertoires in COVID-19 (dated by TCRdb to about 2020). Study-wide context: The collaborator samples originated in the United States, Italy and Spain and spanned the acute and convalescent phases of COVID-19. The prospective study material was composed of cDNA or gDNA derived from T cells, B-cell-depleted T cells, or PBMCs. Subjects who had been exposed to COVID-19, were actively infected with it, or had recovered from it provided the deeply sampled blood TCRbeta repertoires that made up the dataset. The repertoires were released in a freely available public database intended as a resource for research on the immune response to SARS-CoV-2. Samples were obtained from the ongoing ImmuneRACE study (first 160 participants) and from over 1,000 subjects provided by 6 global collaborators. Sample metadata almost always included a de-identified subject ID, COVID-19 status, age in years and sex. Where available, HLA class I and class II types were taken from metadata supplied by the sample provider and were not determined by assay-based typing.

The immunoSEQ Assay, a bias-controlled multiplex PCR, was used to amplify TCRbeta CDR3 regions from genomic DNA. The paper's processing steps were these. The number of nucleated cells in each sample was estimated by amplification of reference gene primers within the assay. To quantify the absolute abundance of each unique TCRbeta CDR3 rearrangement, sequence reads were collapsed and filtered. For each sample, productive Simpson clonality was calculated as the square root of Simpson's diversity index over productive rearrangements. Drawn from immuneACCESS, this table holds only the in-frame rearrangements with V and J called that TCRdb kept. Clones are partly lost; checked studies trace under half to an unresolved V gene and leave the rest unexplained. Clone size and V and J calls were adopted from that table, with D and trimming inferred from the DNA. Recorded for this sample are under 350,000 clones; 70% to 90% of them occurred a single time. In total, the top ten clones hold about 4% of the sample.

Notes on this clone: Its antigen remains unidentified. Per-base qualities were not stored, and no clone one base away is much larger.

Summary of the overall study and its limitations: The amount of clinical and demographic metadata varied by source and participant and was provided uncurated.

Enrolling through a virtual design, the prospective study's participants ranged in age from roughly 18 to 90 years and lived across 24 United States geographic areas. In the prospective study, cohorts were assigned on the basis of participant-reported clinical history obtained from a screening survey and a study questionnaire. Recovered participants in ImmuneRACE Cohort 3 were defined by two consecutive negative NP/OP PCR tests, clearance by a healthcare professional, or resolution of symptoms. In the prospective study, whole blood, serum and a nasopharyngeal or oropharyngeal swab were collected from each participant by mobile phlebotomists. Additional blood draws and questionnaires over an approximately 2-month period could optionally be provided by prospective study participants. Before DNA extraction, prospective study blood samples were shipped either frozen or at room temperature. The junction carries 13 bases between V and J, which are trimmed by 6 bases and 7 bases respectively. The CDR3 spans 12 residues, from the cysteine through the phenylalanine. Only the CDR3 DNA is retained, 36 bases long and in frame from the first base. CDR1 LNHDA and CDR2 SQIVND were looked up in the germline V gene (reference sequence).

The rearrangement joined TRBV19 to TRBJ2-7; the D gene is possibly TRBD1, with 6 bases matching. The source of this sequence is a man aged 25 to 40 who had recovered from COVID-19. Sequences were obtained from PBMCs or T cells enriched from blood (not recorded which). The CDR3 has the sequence CASSPTGIEQYF. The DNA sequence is TGTGCCAGTAGCCCGACAGGAATAGAGCAGTACTTC.